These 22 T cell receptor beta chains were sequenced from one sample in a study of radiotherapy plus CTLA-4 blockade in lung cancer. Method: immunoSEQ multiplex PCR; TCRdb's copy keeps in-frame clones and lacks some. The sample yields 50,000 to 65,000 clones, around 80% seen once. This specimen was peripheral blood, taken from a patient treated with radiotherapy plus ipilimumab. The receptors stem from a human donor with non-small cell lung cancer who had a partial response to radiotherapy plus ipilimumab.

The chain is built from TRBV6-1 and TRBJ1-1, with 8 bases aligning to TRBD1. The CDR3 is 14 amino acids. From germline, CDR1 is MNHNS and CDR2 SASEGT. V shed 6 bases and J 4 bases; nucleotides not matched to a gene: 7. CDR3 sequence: CASRLGQGGTEAFF. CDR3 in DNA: TGTGCCAGCAGGTTAGGACAGGGTGGCACTGAAGCTTTCTTT.

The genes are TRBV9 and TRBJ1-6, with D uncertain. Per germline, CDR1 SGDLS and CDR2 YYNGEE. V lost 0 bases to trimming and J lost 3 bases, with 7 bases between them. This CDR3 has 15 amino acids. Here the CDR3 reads CASSVDVSYNSPLHF. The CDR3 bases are TGTGCCAGCAGCGTAGACGTCAGCTATAATTCACCCCTCCACTTT.

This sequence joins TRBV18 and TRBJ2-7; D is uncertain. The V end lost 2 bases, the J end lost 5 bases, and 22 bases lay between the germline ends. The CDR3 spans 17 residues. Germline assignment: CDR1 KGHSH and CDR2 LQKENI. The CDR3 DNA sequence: TGTGCCAGCTCACCAATTGATTCCCTATTTACCCTCGACGAGCAGTACTTC. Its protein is CASSPIDSLFTLDEQYF. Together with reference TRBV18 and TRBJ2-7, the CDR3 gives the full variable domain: NAGVMQNPRHLVRRRGQEARLRCSPMKGHSHVYWYRQLPEEGLKFMVYLQKENIIDESGMPKERFSAEFPKEGPSILRIQQVVRGDSAAYFCASSPIDSLFTLDEQYFGPGTRLTVT.

DNA of the CDR3: TGTGCCACCGCGAAGGACCGGGGGGCCTACAATGAGCAGTTCTTC. Translated: CATAKDRGAYNEQFF. This rearrangement joins TRBV2 to TRBJ2-1, with 7 bases that match TRBD2. Germline V lookup: CDR1 SNHLY, CDR2 FYNNEI. CDR3 length: 15 amino acids. J was trimmed by 2 bases and V by 10 bases; bases with no gene match: 11.

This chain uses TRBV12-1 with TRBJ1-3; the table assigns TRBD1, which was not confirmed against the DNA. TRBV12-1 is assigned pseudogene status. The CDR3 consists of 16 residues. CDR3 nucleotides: TGTGCCAGCACCATATCCAATACAGGGAACGGAAACACCATATATTTT. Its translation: CASTISNTGNGNTIYF.

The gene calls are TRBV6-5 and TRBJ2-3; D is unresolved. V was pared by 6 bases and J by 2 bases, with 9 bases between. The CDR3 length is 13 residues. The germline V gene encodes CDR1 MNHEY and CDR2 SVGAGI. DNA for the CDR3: TGTGCCAGCAGGTTGGCGGCCACAGATACGCAGTATTTT. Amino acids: CASRLAATDTQYF.

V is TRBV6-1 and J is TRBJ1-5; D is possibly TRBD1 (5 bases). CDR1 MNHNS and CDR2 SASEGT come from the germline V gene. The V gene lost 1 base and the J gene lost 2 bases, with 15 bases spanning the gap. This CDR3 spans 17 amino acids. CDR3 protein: CASSEVPPGLGNQPQHF. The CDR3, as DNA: TGTGCCAGCAGTGAAGTCCCCCCAGGGCTAGGCAATCAGCCCCAGCATTTT.

DNA for the CDR3: TGTGCCAGCAGTCCAGTCGCCGGGACAAGGGTTTACAATGAGCAGTTCTTC. As protein: CASSPVAGTRVYNEQFF. The chain employs TRBV28 and TRBJ2-1, with a tentative D call TRBD1 (6 bases). From germline, CDR1 is MDHEN and CDR2 SYDVKM. This CDR3 is 17 amino acids long. Trimming stripped 5 bases from V and 4 bases from J, with 21 bases between.

The CDR3 here is CASSYSSGPNYGYTF. The CDR3 DNA reads TGTGCCAGCAGTTACTCCTCAGGGCCTAACTATGGCTACACCTTC. This chain links TRBV6-6 with TRBJ1-2, with TRBD1 as a possible D gene (5 bases). This CDR3 spans 15 amino acids. Deletions cut 0 bases from V and 0 bases from J, with 8 bases between. Looked up from germline, CDR1 is MNHNY and CDR2 is SVGAGI (reference sequence).

The CDR3 reads CASSAPGGETQYF. The DNA for the CDR3 is TGTGCCAGCAGCGCCCCCGGGGGGGAGACCCAGTACTTC. The chain links TRBV9 to TRBJ2-5; the match to TRBD2 covers 7 bases. Germline V gene data show CDR1 as SGDLS and CDR2 as YYNGEE. CDR3 size: 13 residues. V trimming: 3 bases; J trimming: 5 bases; junction bases outside the gene matches: 4.

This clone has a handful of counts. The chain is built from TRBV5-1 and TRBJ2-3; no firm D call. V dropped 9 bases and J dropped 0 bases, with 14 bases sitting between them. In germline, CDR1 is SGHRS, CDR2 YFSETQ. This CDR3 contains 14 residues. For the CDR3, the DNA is TGCGCCACCAGTAATGACACCAGCACAGATACGCAGTATTTT. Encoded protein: CATSNDTSTDTQYF.

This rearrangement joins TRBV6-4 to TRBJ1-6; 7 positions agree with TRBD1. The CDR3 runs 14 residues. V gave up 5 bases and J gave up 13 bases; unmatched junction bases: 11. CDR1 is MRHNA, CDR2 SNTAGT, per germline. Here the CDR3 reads CASSSGTALGPLHF. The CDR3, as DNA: TGTGCCAGCAGTTCTGGGACAGCTCTTGGCCCCCTCCACTTT.

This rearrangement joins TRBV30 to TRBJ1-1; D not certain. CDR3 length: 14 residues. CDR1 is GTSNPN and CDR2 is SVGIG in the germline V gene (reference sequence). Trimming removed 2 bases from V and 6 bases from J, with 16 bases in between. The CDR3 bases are TGTGCCTGGAGTAAAAGGAGGGAGTTGGCTGAAGCTTTCTTT. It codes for CAWSKRRELAEAFF.

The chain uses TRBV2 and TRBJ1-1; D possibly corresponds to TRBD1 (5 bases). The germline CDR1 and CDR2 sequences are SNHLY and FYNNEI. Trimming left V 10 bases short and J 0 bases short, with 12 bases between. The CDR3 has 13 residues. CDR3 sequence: CATSTGMNTEAFF. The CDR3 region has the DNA TGTGCCACCAGCACAGGAATGAACACTGAAGCTTTCTTT.

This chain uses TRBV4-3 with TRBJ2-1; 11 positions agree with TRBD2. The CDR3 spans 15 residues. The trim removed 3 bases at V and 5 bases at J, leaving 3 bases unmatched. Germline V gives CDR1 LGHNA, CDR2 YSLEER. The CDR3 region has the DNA TGCGCCAGCAGCCACCTAGCGGGGGGTAACAATGAGCAGTTCTTC. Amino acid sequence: CASSHLAGGNNEQFF.

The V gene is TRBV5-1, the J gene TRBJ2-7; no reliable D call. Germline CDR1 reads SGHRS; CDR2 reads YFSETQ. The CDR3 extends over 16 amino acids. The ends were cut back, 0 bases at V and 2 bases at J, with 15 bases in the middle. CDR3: CASSLAYETNTYEQYF. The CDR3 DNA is TGCGCCAGCAGCTTGGCCTACGAGACAAATACCTACGAGCAGTACTTC.

The DNA of the CDR3 is TGTGCCAGCAGCTACGCAGCGGGGGGCCAAGAGACCCAGTACTTC. This translates into CASSYAAGGQETQYF. The chain uses TRBV6-6 and TRBJ2-5, with 9 nucleotides matching TRBD2. Germline CDR1 MNHNY, CDR2 SVGAGI (reference sequence). Germline trimming cut 6 bases from V and 1 base from J; bases unmatched to any gene: 6. This CDR3 region has 15 residues.

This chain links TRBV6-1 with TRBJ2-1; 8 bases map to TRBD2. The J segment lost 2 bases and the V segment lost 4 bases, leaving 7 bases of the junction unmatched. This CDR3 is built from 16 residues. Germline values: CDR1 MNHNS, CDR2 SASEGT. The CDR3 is CASSGLGLEAYNEQFF. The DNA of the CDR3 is TGTGCCAGCAGTGGATTGGGACTAGAGGCCTACAATGAGCAGTTCTTC.

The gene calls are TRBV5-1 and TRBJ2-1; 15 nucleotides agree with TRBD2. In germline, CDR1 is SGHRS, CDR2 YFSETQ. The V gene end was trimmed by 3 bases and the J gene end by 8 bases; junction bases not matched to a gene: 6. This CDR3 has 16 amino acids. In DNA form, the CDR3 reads TGCGCCAGCAGCTCCGGACTAGCGGGGGGGAGGGATGAGCAGTTCTTC. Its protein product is CASSSGLAGGRDEQFF.

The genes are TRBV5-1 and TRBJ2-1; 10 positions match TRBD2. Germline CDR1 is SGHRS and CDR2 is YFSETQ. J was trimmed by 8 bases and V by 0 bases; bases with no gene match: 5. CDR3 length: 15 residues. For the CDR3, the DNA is TGCGCCAGCAGCTTGGTAGCGGGGGGCAACTATGAGCAGTTCTTC. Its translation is CASSLVAGGNYEQFF.

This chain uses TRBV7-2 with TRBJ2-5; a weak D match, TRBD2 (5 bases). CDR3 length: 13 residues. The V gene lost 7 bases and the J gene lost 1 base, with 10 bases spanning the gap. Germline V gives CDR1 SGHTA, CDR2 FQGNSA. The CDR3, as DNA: TGTGCCAGCAACCGACGGGGCCAAGAGACCCAGTACTTC. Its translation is CASNRRGQETQYF.

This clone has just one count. CDR3 bases: TGCGCCAGCAGCCAAGTGGTAGGGGGCGAGCAGTACTTC. Protein product: CASSQVVGGEQYF. The chain links TRBV4-3 to TRBJ2-7, with a tentative D call TRBD1 (6 bases). The CDR3 contains 13 residues. Trimming took 1 base from V and 6 from J, leaving 10 bases between them. CDR1 LGHNA and CDR2 YSLEER come from the germline V gene.